Detailed here is one TCR beta chain. Its binding antigen is unknown. Per-nucleotide qualities are absent, and no much larger clonotype sits a single base away. Including cysteine and phenylalanine, the CDR3 has 19 amino acids. The retained sequence is limited to the CDR3, 57 bases, with the frame set at the first base. For CDR1 and CDR2, the germline V gene lists SGHRS and YFSETQ. The V end loses 0 bases and the J end loses 1 base, and a stretch of 23 bases separates them. The record originates from a study of blood T cell repertoires in COVID-19 (dated by TCRdb to 2018 to 2021). As for the study more broadly: Samples from collaborators originated in the United States, Italy and Spain and spanned both the acute and convalescent phases of COVID-19. A de-identified subject ID, COVID-19 status, age in years and sex were almost always included in the sample metadata. The dataset comprised deeply sampled blood TCRbeta repertoires from subjects exposed to, actively infected with, or recovered from COVID-19. Where available, HLA class I and class II types were obtained from metadata supplied by the sample provider rather than from assay-based typing. The repertoires were released in a freely available public database intended as a resource for research on the immune response to SARS-CoV-2. The prospective study material was composed of cDNA or gDNA derived from T cells, B-cell-depleted T cells, or PBMCs. Samples were obtained from the ongoing ImmuneRACE study (first 160 participants) and from about 1,300 subjects provided by 6 global collaborators. Study-level results and caveats: How much clinical and demographic metadata was included differed by source and by participant, and the metadata was provided uncurated.

In the prospective study, participants were about 18 to 100 years old, resided in about two dozen geographic areas of the United States, and were enrolled through a virtual design. To assign participants to cohorts, the prospective study relied on clinical history that participants themselves reported in a screening survey and a study questionnaire. Recovered participants in ImmuneRACE Cohort 3 were defined as having two consecutive negative NP/OP PCR tests, clearance from a healthcare professional, or resolution of symptoms. In the prospective study, mobile phlebotomists collected whole blood, serum and a nasopharyngeal or oropharyngeal swab from each participant. Participants in the prospective study had the option to provide additional blood draws and questionnaires over a roughly two-month period. Before DNA extraction, prospective study blood samples were shipped either frozen or at room temperature.

TCRbeta CDR3 regions were amplified from genomic DNA by means of the immunoSEQ Assay, a bias-controlled multiplex PCR. From the authors' description of their analysis: The number of nucleated cells in each sample was estimated from the amplification of reference gene primers within the assay. To quantify the absolute abundance of each unique TCRbeta CDR3 rearrangement, sequence reads were collapsed and filtered. For each sample, productive Simpson clonality was calculated by taking the square root of Simpson's diversity index across productive rearrangements. TCRdb took this table from immuneACCESS and kept in-frame rearrangements with V and J called. Such tables lack part of the clones; where checked against another copy, unresolved V genes explain under half of the gap, and the rest is unexplained. Clone size and the V and J calls come from that table; the DNA yielded D and trimming. Here the sample has hundreds of thousands of clones; around 90% occur a single time. Around 2.7% of the sample is in the top ten clones.

The rearrangement joined TRBV5-1 to TRBJ2-7; the D gene assignment is ambiguous. The sequenced sample was PBMCs or T cells enriched from blood (not recorded which). This TCR came from a man in his sixties who had recovered from COVID-19. Read as DNA, the sequence is TGCGCCAGCAGCTTGGCCGCATTCGAGACACTTGGGCTGTCCTACGAGCAGTACTTC. This is translated as CASSLAAFETLGLSYEQYF. Reference TRBV5-1 and TRBJ2-7 proteins supply the regions before and after the CDR3; the full variable domain is: KAGVTQTPRYLIKTRGQQVTLSCSPISGHRSVSWYQQTPGQGLQFLFEYFSETQRNKGNFPGRFSGRQFSNSRSEMNVSTLELGDSALYLCASSLAAFETLGLSYEQYFGPGTRLTVT.